One and the same sample provided the 8 T cell receptor beta chains below, sequenced in a study of siplizumab effects on memory and regulatory T cells. Clones were read by immunoSEQ multiplex PCR, and TCRdb kept only the in-frame ones, dropping some. The top ten hold approximately 0.3% of the sample, which has 100,000 or so clones, about 93% seen once. Material for sequencing was CD4+ T cells sorted from blood. All receptors come from a human donor in good health.

The rearrangement joins TRBV5-6 to TRBJ1-1; D ambiguous. There are 17 residues in the CDR3. Germline lookup yields CDR1 SGHDT and CDR2 YYEEEE. The V and J ends lost 1 base and 1 base respectively, with 17 bases between them. The DNA of the CDR3 is TGTGCCAGCAGCTTGTTTGCACGCGACCCGTCGAACACTGAAGCTTTCTTT. Protein: CASSLFARDPSNTEAFF.

The V and J genes are TRBV27 and TRBJ1-2; D call uncertain. Trimming pared 3 bases from V and 5 bases from J, leaving 13 bases between. The germline V gene has CDR1 MNHEY and CDR2 SMNVEV (reference sequence). The CDR3 loop spans 14 amino acids. CDR3 protein: CASSFAAGRYGYTF. The CDR3 region has the DNA TGTGCCAGCAGTTTTGCAGCAGGCAGATATGGCTACACCTTC.

The gene calls are TRBV5-1 and TRBJ1-2; no clear D. Per the germline V gene, CDR1 is SGHRS and CDR2 is YFSETQ. This CDR3 spans 12 amino acids. The V end was cut by 4 bases, the J end by 14 bases, with 18 bases between. CDR3 region: CASSARPGELTF. The CDR3 region has the DNA TGCGCCAGCAGCGCTAGGCCTGGGGAGTTGACCTTC.

The rearrangement links TRBV2 to TRBJ2-2; tentative D call: TRBD1 (6 bases). CDR3 length: 14 residues. Looked up from germline, CDR1 is SNHLY and CDR2 is FYNNEI. Trimming took 3 bases from V and 7 from J, leaving 12 bases between them. The CDR3 protein is CASSENRAIGELFF. The CDR3 coding sequence is TGTGCCAGCAGTGAGAACAGGGCGATCGGGGAGCTGTTTTTT.

The CDR3 DNA reads as TGTGCCATCAGTGATGGGACAGGGGGTCAGGTGTCCTATGGCTACACCTTC. Its protein is CAISDGTGGQVSYGYTF. This chain links TRBV10-3 with TRBJ1-2; 11 bases fit TRBD1. V was clipped by 3 bases and J by 4 bases; unmatched bases: 10. The CDR3 runs to 17 residues. Germline lookup yields CDR1 ENHRY and CDR2 SYGVKD.

V is TRBV27 and J is TRBJ2-1; D unclear. Germline CDR1 MNHEY, CDR2 SMNVEV (reference sequence). V lost 5 bases and J lost 6, with 11 bases in between. The CDR3 consists of 13 residues. In DNA, the CDR3 is TGTGCCAGCAGTAGATATGAGGCCAATGAGCAGTTCTTC. Its protein is CASSRYEANEQFF.

CDR3 residues: CASSQDRQGYNSPLHF. The CDR3 DNA sequence: TGTGCCAGCAGCCAAGACAGGCAGGGCTATAATTCACCCCTCCACTTT. The chain combines TRBV14 with TRBJ1-6, with D perhaps TRBD1 (5 bases). Germline-derived CDR1 and CDR2 are SGHDN and FVKESK. The V gene lost 0 bases and the J gene lost 3 bases, with 9 bases spanning the gap. There are 16 residues in the CDR3.

The chain combines TRBV7-9 with TRBJ2-2, with D perhaps given as TRBD1 or TRBD2 (5 bases each). The CDR3 length is 13 residues. V lost 5 bases and J 6 bases, leaving 10 bases between the germline ends. The germline V gene encodes CDR1 SEHNR and CDR2 FQNEAQ (reference sequence). CDR3 sequence: CASSQRGPGELFF. The DNA of the CDR3 is TGTGCCAGCAGCCAAAGGGGACCCGGGGAGCTGTTTTTT.